The 4 T cell receptor beta chains in this list originate from one sample, sequenced in a study of blood T cell repertoires in COVID-19. Using immunoSEQ multiplex PCR, the repertoire was profiled, and TCRdb retains in-frame clones only, with some absent. The data hold around 46,000 clones, with around nine tenths observed a single time. Sequenced sample: peripheral blood. All receptors derive from a middle-aged man with acute or convalescent COVID-19.

The rearrangement uses TRBV13 and TRBJ1-3; D is unresolved. The CDR3 loop spans 13 amino acids. The V gene lost 2 bases and the J gene lost 2 bases, with 4 bases spanning the gap. CDR1 PRHDT and CDR2 FYEKMQ come from the germline V gene (reference sequence). CDR3 DNA: TGTGCCAGCAGCTTAACAGCTGGAAACACCATATATTTT. This gives the protein CASSLTAGNTIYF.

The rearrangement links TRBV9 to TRBJ1-1; D remains unclear. Per germline, CDR1 SGDLS and CDR2 YYNGEE. The CDR3 loop spans 12 amino acids. V was clipped by 0 bases and J by 8 bases, with 8 bases between them. The CDR3 reads CASSVDEAEAFF. CDR3 nucleotides: TGTGCCAGCAGCGTAGACGAGGCGGAAGCTTTCTTT.

The table lists this clone with a count of one. The CDR3 spells CASSFRDYEQYF. The DNA of the CDR3 is TGTGCCAGCAGTTTCAGGGACTACGAGCAGTACTTC. The genes are TRBV6-2 or TRBV6-3 and TRBJ2-7, with D possibly being TRBD1 (5 bases). Trimming took 4 bases from V and 3 from J, leaving 7 bases between them. Germline V gene lookup returns CDR1 MNHEY and CDR2 SVGEGT. The CDR3 has 12 amino acids.

The CDR3 is CASSWGGRIPQPQHF. The CDR3 coding sequence is TGTGCCAGCAGCTGGGGGGGGCGGATTCCTCAGCCCCAGCATTTT. The chain is built from TRBV28 and TRBJ1-5, with a weak D call TRBD1 (6 bases). This CDR3 region has 15 residues. The germline gives CDR1 MDHEN, CDR2 SYDVKM. V lost 6 bases and J 6 bases, leaving 18 bases between the germline ends.